The source of this T cell receptor (beta chain) is a study of blood T cell repertoires in COVID-19. CDR1 and CDR2 (germline): GTSNPN, SVGIG (reference sequence). Losses at the gene ends were 0 bases for V and 4 bases for J; bases not matched to a gene: 2. This CDR3 is built from 14 residues. The table came from immunoSEQ multiplex PCR; TCRdb's copy has only in-frame clones and leaves some out. The table lists fewer than 350,000 clones, 85% of them singletons. Specimen: PBMCs or T cells enriched from blood (not recorded which). The rearrangement joins TRBV30 to TRBJ2-3, with 9 bases fitting TRBD2. This clonotype was sampled from a woman in her forties or fifties who had recovered from COVID-19. CDR3 bases: TGTGCCTGGAGTGTAGCGGGGGGCGCAGATACGCAGTATTTT. Encoded protein: CAWSVAGGADTQYF.